Detailed here is one T cell receptor beta chain. The antigen is not known. The germline V gene encodes CDR1 DFQATT and CDR2 SNEGSKA (reference sequence). This CDR3 spans 15 amino acids. V was clipped by 3 bases and J by 0 bases, with 9 bases between them. This sample is part of a study of identical twins. Study conclusions and caveats: Insertion counts were lower in abundant cord blood beta clonotypes, a trend that memory repertoires did not show.

TCRdb re-derived calls from the 5' RACE reads in MiXCR, one entry per CDR3 protein. This table has roughly 480,000 distinct CDR3 sequences, 20% to 25% appearing once. This same sample was also taken into another study, of T cells expressing NK-cell markers. From that second work: It remained uncertain whether the expanded NKG2C+ T cell clones were specific for HCMV antigens.

The rearrangement joins TRBV20-1 to TRBJ1-6, with D possibly matching TRBD1 (6 bases). The sample was CD4+ T cells sorted from blood. The source is a woman aged 18-29 years in good health. Written as DNA, the CDR3 is TGCAGTGCTAGGGACAGCAGCTCCTATAATTCACCCCTCCACTTT. Amino acid sequence: CSARDSSSYNSPLHF.